The sequence of this TCR beta chain was determined in a study of OX40 agonist ivuxolimab in advanced cancers. As for the study more broadly: Ivuxolimab, which targeted the costimulatory receptor OX40 (CD134), was an agonistic, fully human IgG2 monoclonal antibody. A male proportion of roughly 80% and a mean age of approximately 61 years, ranging from about 23 to 90, were recorded for the dose-escalation cohort. Of the approximately 50 dose-escalation patients, hepatocellular carcinoma was present in about 20, melanoma in about 15, renal cell carcinoma in 9 and head and neck cancer in 9. Intravenous ivuxolimab was administered to patients every 2 weeks at six dose levels: 0.01, 0.1, 0.3, 1.5, 3 and 10 mg/kg. Prior anti-PD-1, anti-PD-L1 or anti-CTLA-4 therapy was permitted, and checkpoint inhibitors had been received by roughly 40% of dose-escalation patients. The paper describes the monotherapy dose-escalation part (N = 52 patients) of the phase I trial of ivuxolimab. Partial responses occurred in three dose-escalation patients: two with cutaneous melanoma and one with hepatocellular carcinoma. The purpose of peripheral TCRbeta sequencing was to test whether ivuxolimab changed TCR sequence diversity and led to clonal T-cell expansion.

What the research found in general, with its limitations: After ivuxolimab, CD8+ T cells had more expanded clones than CD4+ T cells on average. Low levels of normalized T-cell clonal expansion were also seen in some nonresponding patients. The antigen specificity of the peripheral T cells that underwent clonal expansion was not determined. Partial responders in the 0.1-3.0 mg/kg groups had among the lowest normalized peripheral clonal expansion, especially among CD8+ T cells. At doses of 0.1 to 3.0 mg/kg, clonal expansion of both CD4+ and CD8+ T cells in blood was seen between baseline and week 6.

Genomic DNA was isolated from the sorted cells so that the TCRbeta CDR3 region could be sequenced. The immunoSEQ Assay was used to sequence the TCRbeta CDR3 regions. The source is immuneACCESS, and TCRdb retained only in-frame sequences with V and J called. Part of the clones is not carried over; for the studies checked, unresolved V genes explain less than half of this, and the remainder is unexplained. Within this sample are approximately 61,000 clones, with roughly nine tenths of them counted one time only. In total, the top ten clones hold around 2% of the sample. In its sample, this clone was seen a few times. The specificity of this receptor is unknown. Base qualities are missing; no much larger clone stands one base away. Patients with autoimmune disease history or receiving systemic immunosuppression were excluded from the trial. Peripheral blood for TCR sequencing was drawn from every dose cohort at baseline, at cycle 4 day 1 and at cycle 7 day 1. Samples were obtained from an open-label, multicenter, first-in-human phase I dose-escalation trial of ivuxolimab. Adults with locally advanced or metastatic melanoma, renal cell carcinoma, hepatocellular carcinoma or head and neck squamous cell carcinoma were enrolled in the trial. Before TCR sequencing, CD4+ T cells and CD8+ T cells were sorted from peripheral blood as separate populations.

The CDR3 starts with the cysteine, ends with the phenylalanine, and has 13 residues. Left in the record is the CDR3 DNA by itself, 39 bases read in frame from the first base. The germline ends are 9 bases apart after V is trimmed by 7 bases and J by 0 bases. CDR1 and CDR2 were assigned from the germline V gene as MNHEY and SVGAGI. This sequence uses TRBV6-5 and TRBJ1-1, with the D gene not clear enough to name. This receptor was taken from an adult with an advanced solid tumor such as melanoma, head and neck, liver or kidney cancer. Here the sequenced sample was CD4+ or CD8+ T cells sorted from blood, taken in a trial of the OX40 agonist ivuxolimab. The nucleotides read TGTGCCAGCAACGCTAGGGTGAACACTGAAGCTTTCTTT. This sequence encodes CASNARVNTEAFF.